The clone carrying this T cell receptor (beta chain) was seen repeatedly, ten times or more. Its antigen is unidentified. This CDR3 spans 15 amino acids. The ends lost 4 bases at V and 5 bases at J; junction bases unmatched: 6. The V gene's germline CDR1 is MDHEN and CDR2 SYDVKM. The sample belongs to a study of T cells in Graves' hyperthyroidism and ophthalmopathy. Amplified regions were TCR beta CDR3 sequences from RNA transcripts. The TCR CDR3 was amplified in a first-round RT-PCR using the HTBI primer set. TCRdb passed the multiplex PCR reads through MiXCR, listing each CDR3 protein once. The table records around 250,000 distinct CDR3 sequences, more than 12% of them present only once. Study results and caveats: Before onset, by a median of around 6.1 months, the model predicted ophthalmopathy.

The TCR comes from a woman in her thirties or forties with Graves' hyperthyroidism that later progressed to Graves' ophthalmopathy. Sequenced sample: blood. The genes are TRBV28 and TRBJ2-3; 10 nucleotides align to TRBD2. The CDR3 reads CASSSLAGVKDTQYF. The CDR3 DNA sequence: TGTGCCAGCAGTTCTCTAGCGGGAGTTAAAGATACGCAGTATTTT.